The entry below describes one T cell receptor (beta chain). The sample originates from a study of cytomegalovirus exposure and HLA in healthy donors. Using immunoSEQ multiplex PCR, the repertoire was profiled, and TCRdb retains in-frame clones only, with some absent. The table has fewer than 100,000 clones, approximately 90% seen once. The V and J ends lost 2 bases and 5 bases respectively, with 7 bases between them. Germline CDR1 and CDR2: SGHNT and YYREEE (reference sequence). This CDR3 comprises 12 residues. The receptor was derived from a man aged 25-45 years in good health and CMV-seronegative. Input material: PBMCs. This chain uses TRBV5-4 with TRBJ2-5; a weak D match, TRBD1 (5 bases). CDR3 residues: CASSLQDETQYF. The DNA of the CDR3 is TGTGCCAGCAGCTTACAGGATGAGACCCAGTACTTC.